The entry below describes one T cell receptor beta chain. Its antigen is as yet unknown. The time point was: pre-sensitization, week 0. This sample's treatment: therapeutic diphenylcyclopropenone sensitization with weekly scalp DPC. TCRdb called the RACE reads again in MiXCR, with one record for every CDR3 protein. The table shows fewer than 300,000 distinct CDR3 sequences, with 7.5% to 9% occurring only once. The record originates from a study of human T cells and chemical hapten exposure. Study observations and caveats: Expanded TCRs grouped into significantly more large CDR3 similarity clusters than controls produced.

The germline V gene has CDR1 SQVTM and CDR2 ANQGSEA. CDR3 length equals 15 residues. The J segment lost 4 bases and the V segment lost 3 bases, leaving 9 bases of the junction unmatched. Material: whole blood, obtained in connection with sensitization to the hapten diphenylcyclopropenone (DPC). This TCR was sampled from a man aged 18 to 29 with alopecia areata. Some clones in this sample may be carry-over from other donors' samples. The chain is built from TRBV29-1 and TRBJ2-1, with 7 bases aligning to TRBD2. The CDR3: CSVDGLGLVYNEQFF. For the CDR3, the DNA is TGCAGCGTTGATGGGTTAGGACTAGTTTACAATGAGCAGTTCTTC.